This T cell receptor (beta chain) was documented in a study of cytotoxic CD8 clonotypes in ibrutinib-treated CLL (dated by TCRdb to the early 2020s). In terms of the full investigation: The cohort was composed of ten to eleven relapsed/refractory and about 15 treatment-naive patients; IGHV unmutated status was identified in fewer than 18 patients. Samples averaged 255,043 productive templates and 94,082 productive rearrangements. Responses were partial in roughly 24 patients and complete in 2; after median approximately 69 months follow-up, about 14 stayed in remission and some twelve progressed. Every sample from remission and from progressive disease was obtained while the patients were still on ibrutinib. Response samples were taken after a median of 12 months on treatment, ranging from about 6 to 40 months. Cryopreserved peripheral blood mononuclear cells were collected at three points: before therapy, at response, and at either sustained remission or disease progression. Longitudinal samples were available for about 30% of the 86 trial participants. Overall study results and their limits: Baseline clonality exceeded that of age-matched healthy donors and correlated strongly with circulating CD8+ T-cell counts. Public clonotypes were rare and either shrank or stayed stable during treatment, and the rise in clonality at ibrutinib response reflected expansion of private clonotypes. Lymph node repertoires were not examined, and the timing of sampling was not matched between patients in sustained remission and those whose disease progressed. Clonality rose at ibrutinib response, remained stable during sustained remission, and dropped back toward baseline at progression.

For this clone: Its antigen remains undetermined. Per-base qualities were not stored, and no clone one base away is much larger.

On a MiSeq, deep resolution sequencing aimed for a depth between 1 in 1 million and 1 in 200,000 T cells, with each clonotype covered approximately 9.2x on average. TCR beta libraries were generated with the immunoSEQ hsTCRB Kit. Under the source paper's analysis protocol: ImmunoSEQ Data Assistant and ImmunoSEQ Analyzer were used for data analysis, and V, D and J genes were assigned according to IMGT definitions. Clonality, with values ranging from 0 to 1, was calculated as one minus the normalized Shannon entropy of productive rearrangement frequencies. Only overrepresented clonotypes making up at least 0.05% of each patient's repertoire were included in the public clonotype analysis. About a dozen age-matched healthy donor repertoires from immuneACCESS served as clonality controls. TCRdb provides this immuneACCESS table in a form limited to in-frame rearrangements. Some clones are lacking; in checked studies, under half of them reflect an unresolved V gene, and why the rest are absent is not known. The V and J calls and clone size were taken over from that table, and D and trimming were inferred from the DNA. In all, the sample holds approximately 10,000 clones, and roughly four fifths of those were seen once. Approximately 22% of the sample is taken by the ten largest.

Reading from cysteine to phenylalanine, the CDR3 counts 14 amino acids. The kept DNA is CDR3 alone, 42 bases in frame from the first base. From the germline V gene (reference sequence), CDR1 is LNHDA and CDR2 is SQIVND. V is clipped by 6 bases and J by 0 bases, and the sequence between their germline boundaries is 9 bases long. In light of the paper, this sample's time point label describes: progressive disease on ibrutinib. About 2 micrograms of genomic DNA were extracted from cryopreserved PBMCs for TCR beta library preparation. High-throughput TCR beta sequencing was performed on longitudinal blood samples from CLL patients receiving ibrutinib monotherapy. Patients were enrolled in a phase 2 open-label single-center ibrutinib monotherapy trial.

The sequence came from a human donor with chronic lymphocytic leukemia. The rearrangement joined TRBV19 to TRBJ1-5; no D gene call is confident. The sample in question was PBMCs, obtained at disease progression, from a patient treated with ibrutinib. The CDR3 in this case is CASRTRYSNQPQHF. The sequenced DNA: TGTGCCAGTAGGACAAGATATAGCAATCAGCCCCAGCATTTT. Joined to the reference TRBV19 and TRBJ1-5 proteins, this CDR3 gives the full variable domain: DGGITQSPKYLFRKEGQNVTLSCEQNLNHDAMYWYRQDPGQGLRLIYYSQIVNDFQKGDIAEGYSVSREKKESFPLTVTSAQKNPTAFYLCASRTRYSNQPQHFGDGTRLSIL.